This T cell receptor (beta chain) is from a study of blood T cell repertoires in COVID-19. CDR3 size: 16 residues. The junction had 8 bases not matched to a gene; V was cut back by 2 bases and J by 5 bases. Germline V gene lookup returns CDR1 ENHRY and CDR2 SYGVKD. This table comes from immunoSEQ multiplex PCR, and its TCRdb copy is limited to in-frame clones, with some not included. The sample gives about 410,000 clones, roughly 89% of which show up once; roughly 1.4% is in the top ten. The chain joins TRBV10-3 to TRBJ2-2, with 7 bases lining up with TRBD2. Input material: peripheral blood. The receptor's source is a woman under 40 with active or convalescent COVID-19. The DNA of the CDR3 is TGTGCCATCAGTGAGAAAGCGGGGCCGATAACCGGGGAGCTGTTTTTT. It translates to CAISEKAGPITGELFF.